This entry concerns a single T cell receptor beta chain. Antigen: not known. This specimen belongs to a study of PD-1 blockade in classical Hodgkin lymphoma. Study-level information: The patients were dosed with nivolumab 3 mg/kg, infused intravenously every 2 weeks.

Study outcomes and limitations: Those achieving complete response showed baseline diversity like newly diagnosed patients.

Sequencing used immunoSEQ multiplex PCR; TCRdb keeps in-frame clones, though not all of them. The profile shows tens of thousands of clones, about four fifths of them singletons. The trim removed 1 base at V and 6 bases at J, leaving 11 bases unmatched. This CDR3 contains 16 residues. Looked up from germline, CDR1 is SGHVS and CDR2 is FNYEAQ. Time point of the sample: cycle 4 day 1 (C4D1), after 6 weeks of nivolumab. Patients all relapsed after autologous stem cell transplantation, and there was variation in brentuximab vedotin exposure. Under best response, outcomes were complete response, partial response or progressive disease.

The V call is TRBV7-6, the J call TRBJ2-7, with 8 bases identical to TRBD1. The sample in question was peripheral blood mononuclear cells (PBMCs), obtained before the fourth cycle of nivolumab. This TCR was sampled from a human donor with classical Hodgkin lymphoma. Here the CDR3 reads CASSLGTGQGTSEQYF. In DNA, the CDR3 is TGTGCCAGCAGCTTAGGGACCGGACAGGGAACCTCCGAGCAGTACTTC.